Reported below is one T cell receptor (beta chain). Its target is unknown. These data originate in a study of CD8+ T cells in alopecia areata. Following extraction, RNA underwent reverse transcription to cDNA, which served as the sequencing template. Measured with immunoSEQ multiplex PCR; TCRdb has only the in-frame clones, and not every one. This sample yields some 96,000 clones, of which about 64% are seen a single time; about 14% belongs to the top ten. V lost 5 bases to trimming and J lost 6 bases; unmatched junction nucleotides: 2. The germline CDR1 and CDR2 sequences are MGHRA and YSYEKL. This CDR3 is 13 amino acids long. Noted treatment: oral pan-JAK inhibitor, 5-10 mg twice daily. The investigators collected lesional scalp punch biopsies and peripheral blood from alopecia areata patients. Study-level points and caveats: Significant decreases in scalp clonality and expanded CD8+ clones followed tofacitinib treatment. Compared with mice, patients displayed less clear TCR sharing, possibly for HLA-related reasons. A large proportion of expanded lesional clones were detected persisting in scalp and blood during tofacitinib.

The chain combines TRBV4-1 with TRBJ2-2, with TRBD1 matching over 8 bases. The TCR comes from a human donor with alopecia areata. The sample in question was CD8+ T cells sorted from blood, obtained at week 4, from a patient treated with tofacitinib. CDR3 in amino acids: CASSATGAGELFF. The CDR3, as DNA: TGCGCCAGCAGCGCGACAGGGGCCGGGGAGCTGTTTTTT.